Detailed here is one T cell receptor beta chain. No antigen is known for it. The sample belongs to a study of T cells in women clearing cervical HPV infection. About the research overall: Cases: HPV16-related CIN3 or worse on histology, a couple of invasive cancers. Study-level points and caveats: Effector/memory and HPV-specific T cells were not isolated, and association timing is unknown. Each sample's T-cell count was unknown, possibly confounding richness.

All participants had a single incident cervical HPV16 infection, and prevalent HPV16 infections were excluded. Here immunoSEQ multiplex PCR was the method, and the copy in TCRdb shows in-frame clones only, minus some. Its listing shows about 30,000 clones. This sequence was found in a woman aged 18 to 75 with a cervical HPV16 infection that either progressed to CIN3+ or cleared (not recorded which). Sequencing input: blood buffy coat.

The sequenced CDR3 bases are TGTGCCAGCAGCCAAGGCAGACTAGCGGGGGGCTCAGAGACC. Amino acids: CASSQGRLAGGSET. The full CDR3 reads CASSQGRLAGGSETQYF. The chain joins TRBV3-1 (or the pseudogene TRBV3-2) to TRBJ2-5; 13 bases are a match to TRBD2. The CDR3 extends 3 residues past the end of the read, so its final part is completed from the germline J gene. This CDR3 has 17 amino acids. The V and J ends lost 1 base and 4 bases, in that order; junction bases with no gene match: 6. Germline lookup yields CDR1 LGHDT and CDR2 YNNKEL (reference sequence).